A selection of T cell receptor beta chains follows, all from one sample in a study of blood T cell repertoires in COVID-19. Method: immunoSEQ multiplex PCR; TCRdb's copy keeps in-frame clones and lacks some. This table has about 130,000 clones, 92% appearing once. Sequenced: peripheral blood. These TCRs come from a man aged 50 to 60 with COVID-19, enrolled during active disease. CDR3s include the opening cysteine and the closing phenylalanine or tryptophan. The order of the fields is J gene, D gene, CDR3 length, clone size, V gene, CDR3 DNA, CDR3 protein. A D gene is named only where the DNA matches it firmly. Where a row states a size, it is once, few, many or the class of an expanded clone; other rows omit it.

J gene: TRBJ1-1; D gene: -; CDR3 length: 11; clone size: -; V gene: TRBV29-1; CDR3 DNA: TGCAGCGGGGGACAGAACACTGAAGCTTTCTTT; CDR3 protein: CSGGQNTEAFF
J gene: TRBJ2-5; D gene: TRBD1; CDR3 length: 17; clone size: -; V gene: TRBV14; CDR3 DNA: TGTGCCAGCAGCCAAGATGTTGGGACAGGGAGGACGGAGACCCAGTACTTC; CDR3 protein: CASSQDVGTGRTETQYF
J gene: TRBJ2-2; D gene: TRBD2; CDR3 length: 17; clone size: -; V gene: TRBV10-3; CDR3 DNA: TGTGCCATCAGTGAGAGTTCAGCGGGAGATCGCACCGGGGAGCTGTTTTTT; CDR3 protein: CAISESSAGDRTGELFF
J gene: TRBJ2-5; D gene: -; CDR3 length: 16; clone size: -; V gene: TRBV4-1; CDR3 DNA: TGCGCCAGCAGCCATTCTACCGGGATGTCGCAAGAGACCCAGTACTTC; CDR3 protein: CASSHSTGMSQETQYF
J gene: TRBJ2-1; D gene: TRBD2; CDR3 length: 14; clone size: -; V gene: TRBV30; CDR3 DNA: TGTGCCTGGAGAGCGGGACTAAGCTACAATGAGCAGTTCTTC; CDR3 protein: CAWRAGLSYNEQFF
J gene: TRBJ1-4; D gene: TRBD1; CDR3 length: 16; clone size: -; V gene: TRBV6-5; CDR3 DNA: TGTGCCAGCAGTTGGGGAGCAAGGACAGGGAATGAAAAACTGTTTTTT; CDR3 protein: CASSWGARTGNEKLFF
J gene: TRBJ1-4; D gene: TRBD1; CDR3 length: 15; clone size: once; V gene: TRBV15; CDR3 DNA: TGTGCCACCAGCGGAGGACAGGCGGCTAATGAAAAACTGTTTTTT; CDR3 protein: CATSGGQAANEKLFF
J gene: TRBJ2-1; D gene: TRBD2; CDR3 length: 15; clone size: -; V gene: TRBV5-8; CDR3 DNA: TGTGCCAGCAGCTTGCCGGGACTAGCGTCGGATGAGCAGTTCTTC; CDR3 protein: CASSLPGLASDEQFF
J gene: TRBJ1-2; D gene: TRBD1; CDR3 length: 16; clone size: -; V gene: TRBV7-9; CDR3 DNA: TGTGCCAGCAGTCCCCGGACAGGGGTCATTGACTATGGCTACACCTTC; CDR3 protein: CASSPRTGVIDYGYTF
J gene: TRBJ1-2; D gene: TRBD1; CDR3 length: 15; clone size: -; V gene: TRBV3-1/TRBV3-2; CDR3 DNA: TGTGCCAGCAGCCAAGACGACAGGGGGCCGGATGGCTACACCTTC; CDR3 protein: CASSQDDRGPDGYTF
J gene: TRBJ2-7; D gene: TRBD1; CDR3 length: 13; clone size: -; V gene: TRBV6-6; CDR3 DNA: TGTGCCAGTTGGACAGGGAGCTTTGGCGAGCAGTACTTC; CDR3 protein: CASWTGSFGEQYF
J gene: TRBJ2-1; D gene: TRBD2; CDR3 length: 15; clone size: -; V gene: TRBV9; CDR3 DNA: TGTGCCAGCAGCGCAGCGGGAGACTCCTACAATGAGCAGTTCTTC; CDR3 protein: CASSAAGDSYNEQFF
J gene: TRBJ1-1; D gene: TRBD1; CDR3 length: 15; clone size: -; V gene: TRBV18; CDR3 DNA: TGTGCCAGCTCACCGGGACAGGTTGGGAACACTGAAGCTTTCTTT; CDR3 protein: CASSPGQVGNTEAFF
J gene: TRBJ2-1; D gene: TRBD2; CDR3 length: 15; clone size: -; V gene: TRBV29-1; CDR3 DNA: TGCAGCGTTCCTCTAGCGGGAGGGCAGTCCGATGAGCAGTTCTTC; CDR3 protein: CSVPLAGGQSDEQFF
J gene: TRBJ2-3; D gene: -; CDR3 length: 15; clone size: -; V gene: TRBV24-1; CDR3 DNA: TGTGCCACCAGTGATTCGGGTATCAGCACAGATACGCAGTATTTT; CDR3 protein: CATSDSGISTDTQYF
J gene: TRBJ2-1; D gene: TRBD2; CDR3 length: 14; clone size: -; V gene: TRBV5-4; CDR3 DNA: TGTGCCAGCAGCTTGTCTCGGGGGGACAATGAGCAGTTCTTC; CDR3 protein: CASSLSRGDNEQFF
J gene: TRBJ2-7; D gene: -; CDR3 length: 15; clone size: once; V gene: TRBV10-3; CDR3 DNA: TGTGCCATCAGGGAACAAGCGGAAAGCTCCTACGAGCAGTACTTC; CDR3 protein: CAIREQAESSYEQYF
J gene: TRBJ2-3; D gene: -; CDR3 length: 12; clone size: -; V gene: TRBV30; CDR3 DNA: TGTGCCTGGACCCTGGGGGGAGATACGCAGTATTTT; CDR3 protein: CAWTLGGDTQYF
J gene: TRBJ1-5; D gene: -; CDR3 length: 14; clone size: -; V gene: TRBV30; CDR3 DNA: TGTGCCTGGGGTCACGGGACACCTAATCAGCCCCAGCATTTT; CDR3 protein: CAWGHGTPNQPQHF
J gene: TRBJ2-7; D gene: -; CDR3 length: 14; clone size: -; V gene: TRBV4-3; CDR3 DNA: TGCGCCAGCAGCCAGTATGTGGGAGGCTACGAGCAGTACTTC; CDR3 protein: CASSQYVGGYEQYF
J gene: TRBJ2-2; D gene: TRBD2; CDR3 length: 17; clone size: -; V gene: TRBV5-1; CDR3 DNA: TGCGCCAGCAGCACCTTACTAGCGGGAGTTGCCACCGGGGAGCTGTTTTTT; CDR3 protein: CASSTLLAGVATGELFF
J gene: TRBJ1-1; D gene: -; CDR3 length: 14; clone size: -; V gene: TRBV19; CDR3 DNA: TGTGCCAGTAGTCCCAGGTCCTTGAACACTGAAGCTTTCTTT; CDR3 protein: CASSPRSLNTEAFF
J gene: TRBJ1-2; D gene: -; CDR3 length: 14; clone size: -; V gene: TRBV27; CDR3 DNA: TGTGCCAGCAGTACCTTAGAAACAGGGTTCGGCTACACCTTC; CDR3 protein: CASSTLETGFGYTF
J gene: TRBJ2-1; D gene: TRBD2; CDR3 length: 15; clone size: -; V gene: TRBV13; CDR3 DNA: TGTGCCAGCAGCCCCTGGGCGCGGGAGGGGGATGAGCAGTTCTTC; CDR3 protein: CASSPWAREGDEQFF
J gene: TRBJ2-2; D gene: -; CDR3 length: 18; clone size: -; V gene: TRBV4-2; CDR3 DNA: TGTGCCAGCAGCCAACAAATGGGCGGAGGGAGCGGCACCGGGGAGCTGTTTTTT; CDR3 protein: CASSQQMGGGSGTGELFF
J gene: TRBJ1-5; D gene: TRBD1; CDR3 length: 15; clone size: -; V gene: TRBV28; CDR3 DNA: TGTGCCAGCAGATCCGGGACAGGGGAGGCGCAGCCCCAGCATTTT; CDR3 protein: CASRSGTGEAQPQHF
J gene: TRBJ2-2; D gene: -; CDR3 length: 13; clone size: -; V gene: TRBV2; CDR3 DNA: TGTGCCAGCAGTGTATATCGCGTGGGGGAGCTGTTTTTT; CDR3 protein: CASSVYRVGELFF
J gene: TRBJ2-2; D gene: TRBD2; CDR3 length: 18; clone size: -; V gene: TRBV4-2; CDR3 DNA: TGTGCCAGCAGCCAAGAAGCGGGACTAGCGGGCAACACCGGGGAGCTGTTTTTT; CDR3 protein: CASSQEAGLAGNTGELFF
J gene: TRBJ2-3; D gene: TRBD2; CDR3 length: 19; clone size: -; V gene: TRBV14; CDR3 DNA: TGTGCCAGCAGCCAAGATTTCCTAGCGGGAGTCACGGGGACAGATACGCAGTATTTT; CDR3 protein: CASSQDFLAGVTGTDTQYF
J gene: TRBJ1-3; D gene: TRBD1; CDR3 length: 14; clone size: -; V gene: TRBV28; CDR3 DNA: TGTGCCAGCAGTACAGGGGGAGCTGGAAACACCATATATTTT; CDR3 protein: CASSTGGAGNTIYF
J gene: TRBJ1-1; D gene: -; CDR3 length: 16; clone size: -; V gene: TRBV6-2/TRBV6-3; CDR3 DNA: TGTGCCAGCAGTTACTCGATGCGGGATATGAACACTGAAGCTTTCTTT; CDR3 protein: CASSYSMRDMNTEAFF
J gene: TRBJ2-1; D gene: TRBD2; CDR3 length: 18; clone size: -; V gene: TRBV4-1; CDR3 DNA: TGCGCCAGCAGCCTCAGGACTAGCGGGAGGGCCGGGTACAATGAGCAGTTCTTC; CDR3 protein: CASSLRTSGRAGYNEQFF
J gene: TRBJ2-2; D gene: -; CDR3 length: 15; clone size: -; V gene: TRBV27; CDR3 DNA: TGTGCCAGCAGTTTACGCAGGTTGGAGGCCGGGGAGCTGTTTTTT; CDR3 protein: CASSLRRLEAGELFF
J gene: TRBJ1-5; D gene: -; CDR3 length: 12; clone size: -; V gene: TRBV10-3; CDR3 DNA: TGTGCCACCCAAGAGGGCAATCAGCCCCAGCATTTT; CDR3 protein: CATQEGNQPQHF
J gene: TRBJ1-5; D gene: -; CDR3 length: 13; clone size: -; V gene: TRBV6-2/TRBV6-3; CDR3 DNA: TGTGCCAGCAGTTACTCGAGTCGTCAGCCCCAGCATTTT; CDR3 protein: CASSYSSRQPQHF